The 6 T cell receptor beta chains in this list originate from one sample, sequenced in a study of identical twins (dated by TCRdb to about 2016). Receptors were amplified or captured by 5' RACE. Sequencing used an Illumina HiSeq 2000. TCRdb applied fastp at Q25 and MiXCR to the public reads, then kept only in-frame beta chains. Here each entry gathers all rows of one CDR3 protein and keeps the most common genes and DNA. Across this sample there are 500,000 to 600,000 distinct CDR3 sequences, with under 25% seen only once. The top ten clones comprise about 0.99% of the sample. These sequences were also reported in another study, on T cells expressing NK-cell markers.

Sequencing was carried out using CD4+ T cells sorted from blood. These TCRs come from a woman between 18 and 29 years old in good health.

This clonotype turned up a few times. This chain links TRBV10-3 with TRBJ1-2, with D hard to call. This CDR3 contains 13 residues. The germline gives CDR1 ENHRY, CDR2 SYGVKD. V lost 8 bases, J lost 7 bases, and 17 bases lay in between. CDR3 nucleotides: TGTGCCATCGGGCACAGCGAGAGTGGTGGCTACACCTTC. Protein: CAIGHSESGGYTF.

This chain connects TRBV20-1 to TRBJ2-1; D is undetermined. V was shortened by 3 bases and J by 4 bases, with 16 bases between the two germline ends. The CDR3 is 15 amino acids. Germline assignment: CDR1 DFQATT and CDR2 SNEGSKA (reference sequence). CDR3: CSASGLKGRYNEQFF. CDR3 coding DNA: TGCAGTGCTAGCGGCCTTAAAGGGCGATACAATGAGCAGTTCTTC.

This clonotype was seen a handful of times. This rearrangement joins TRBV16 to TRBJ1-3, with unresolved D. Germline V gene lookup returns CDR1 KGHSY and CDR2 FQNENV. This CDR3 has 15 residues. V shed 0 bases and J shed 0 bases, with 6 bases lying between them. DNA for the CDR3: TGTGCCAGCAGCCAATCCGGGAGCTCTGGAAACACCATATATTTT. It is translated as CASSQSGSSGNTIYF.

The CDR3 bases are TGCAGTGCTCTGGCACCGGGACCGAAAACAGAGACCCAGTACTTC. Protein product: CSALAPGPKTETQYF. This sequence joins TRBV20-1 and TRBJ2-5; TRBD1 or TRBD2 may be the D gene (5 bases each). The CDR3 length is 15 residues. V shed 5 bases and J shed 4 bases, with 20 bases lying between them. Germline assignment: CDR1 DFQATT and CDR2 SNEGSKA (reference sequence).

The chain uses TRBV7-6 and TRBJ2-1; 11 nucleotides match TRBD2. The CDR3 runs 14 residues. Germline CDR1 SGHVS, CDR2 FNYEAQ. V shed 5 bases and J 9 bases; nucleotides not matched to a gene: 6. This CDR3 reads CASSVLAGAREQFF. The CDR3, as DNA: TGTGCCAGCAGCGTACTAGCGGGAGCGCGTGAGCAGTTCTTC.

This clonotype appeared a few times. The chain links TRBV18 to TRBJ2-1; no firm D call. Per the germline V gene, CDR1 is KGHSH and CDR2 is LQKENI. V lost 2 bases and J 5 bases, leaving 19 bases between the germline ends. This CDR3 region has 17 residues. CDR3: CASSPRLITVLNNEQFF. DNA for the CDR3: TGTGCCAGCTCACCAAGGTTGATAACGGTATTAAACAATGAGCAGTTCTTC.